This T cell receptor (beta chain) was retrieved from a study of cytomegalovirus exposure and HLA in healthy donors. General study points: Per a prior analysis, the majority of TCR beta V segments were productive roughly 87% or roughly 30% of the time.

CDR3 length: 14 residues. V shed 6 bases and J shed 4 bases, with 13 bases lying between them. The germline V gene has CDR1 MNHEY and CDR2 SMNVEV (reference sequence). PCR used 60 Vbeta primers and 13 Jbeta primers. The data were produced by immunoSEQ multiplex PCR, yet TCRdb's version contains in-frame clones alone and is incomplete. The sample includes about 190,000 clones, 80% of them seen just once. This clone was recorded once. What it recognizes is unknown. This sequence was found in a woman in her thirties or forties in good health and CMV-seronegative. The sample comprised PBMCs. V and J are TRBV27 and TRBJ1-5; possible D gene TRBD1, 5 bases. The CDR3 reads CASSWTGGNQPQHF. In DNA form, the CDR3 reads TGTGCCAGCAGCTGGACCGGGGGGAATCAGCCCCAGCATTTT.